These 21 T cell receptor beta chains were sequenced from one sample in a study of immune heterogeneity within non-small cell lung tumors. Bulk tumor genomic DNA constituted the template, at around 590 ng per sample. The authors collected several far-apart biopsies from each primary tumor during surgery. Undergoing curative surgery were patients whose non-small cell lung cancer was untreated and newly diagnosed. TCR beta CDR3 was amplified by multiplex PCR using 32 V and 13 J primers. TCRdb ran MiXCR on the multiplex PCR reads and lists one entry per CDR3 protein. The sample has 2,500 to 3,000 distinct CDR3 sequences; less than 30% are singletons. Sequencing used lung tumor tissue. The receptor source for this set is a female donor with non-small cell lung cancer.

This clonotype is medium-sized (0.01 to 0.1%) by share. The chain couples TRBV19 to TRBJ2-3; the match to TRBD2 covers 8 bases. Unmatched junction bases numbered 13, after V lost 5 bases and J lost 0 bases. CDR3 length: 18 residues. The germline gives CDR1 LNHDA, CDR2 SQIVND (reference sequence). This chain's CDR3 is CASSPGLAGQPSTDTQYF. The DNA for the CDR3 is TGTGCCAGTAGTCCCGGGTTAGCGGGACAACCCAGCACAGATACGCAGTATTTT.

In this sample, this clonotype is medium-sized (0.01 to 0.1%). V and J are TRBV19 and TRBJ1-5; 8 positions agree with TRBD1. V lost 8 bases, J lost 14 bases, and 17 bases stayed unmatched. Per germline, CDR1 LNHDA and CDR2 SQIVND (reference sequence). The CDR3 is 14 residues long. The CDR3 sequence is CASLTGTGKTTEHF. CDR3 bases: TGTGCCAGTCTTACCGGGACAGGCAAAACCACCGAGCATTTT.

The chain uses TRBV4-2 and TRBJ2-7; D is undetermined. Trimming removed 5 bases from V and 3 bases from J, with 11 bases in between. Germline lookup yields CDR1 LGHNA and CDR2 YNFKEQ. The CDR3 spans 13 residues. CDR3 loop: CASSLGGNYEQYF. CDR3 coding DNA: TGTGCCAGCAGCTTGGGCGGTAACTACGAGCAGTACTTC.

Remarks on this clonotype: A much larger clone differs by one base, so this may be a read error. V gene TRBV30 combines with J gene TRBJ1-2; D unresolved. V was cut by 3 bases and J by 8 bases, with 13 bases left in between. Germline CDR1 and CDR2: GTSNPN and SVGIG (reference sequence). The CDR3 runs to 12 residues. CDR3 region: CAWSRGLGGYTF. CDR3 in DNA: TGTGCCTGGAGCCGGGGTCTGGGCGGCTACACCTTC.

This clonotype is categorized as medium-sized. The V call is TRBV28, the J call TRBJ2-7, with 12 bases fitting TRBD2. The J segment lost 2 bases and the V segment lost 6 bases, leaving 8 bases of the junction unmatched. This CDR3 region has 16 residues. CDR1 and CDR2 from the germline V gene are MDHEN and SYDVKM. CDR3 protein: CASRGLAGSYTYEQYF. CDR3 nucleotide sequence: TGTGCCAGCAGGGGACTAGCGGGCTCATATACCTACGAGCAGTACTTC.

This clonotype has just a few counts. The chain couples TRBV28 to TRBJ1-1; 12 positions agree with TRBD1. The germline V gene has CDR1 MDHEN and CDR2 SYDVKM. The CDR3 extends over 16 amino acids. J was trimmed by 3 bases and V by 2 bases; bases with no gene match: 4. In nucleotides, the CDR3 is TGTGCCAGCAGTTTAGTCGGGACAGGGGGCGACACTGAAGCTTTCTTT. Protein product: CASSLVGTGGDTEAFF.

This sequence joins TRBV12-3 or TRBV12-4 and TRBJ2-5; D is possibly TRBD2 (6 bases). Trimming removed 5 bases from V and 2 bases from J, with 12 bases in between. The CDR3 is 14 amino acids. The CDR3 loop is CASSPWRAQETQYF. For the CDR3, the DNA is TGTGCCAGCAGTCCCTGGAGGGCTCAAGAGACCCAGTACTTC.

With regard to this clonotype: One base away lies a much larger clone, so this may be a sequencing read error. The chain couples TRBV7-2 to TRBJ1-5; no clear D gene. Germline-derived CDR1 and CDR2 are SGHTA and FQGNSA. V was clipped by 7 bases and J by 6 bases, with 13 bases between them. This CDR3 region has 13 residues. This chain's CDR3 is CASIFWGSQPQHF. CDR3 in DNA: TGTGCCAGCATCTTCTGGGGATCTCAGCCCCAGCATTTT.

V is TRBV29-1 and J is TRBJ1-2; no clear D gene. V lost 4 bases and J 0 bases, leaving 9 bases between the germline ends. This CDR3 has 13 amino acids. CDR1 and CDR2 (germline): SQVTM, ANQGSEA. CDR3 nucleotide sequence: TGCAGCGTTGGGTCAGAAACTAACTATGGCTACACCTTC. It yields the protein CSVGSETNYGYTF.

By sample share, this clonotype is medium-sized. V and J are TRBV28 and TRBJ2-5; a weak D match, TRBD2 (6 bases). V lost 2 bases and J lost 2, with 12 bases in between. Germline values: CDR1 MDHEN, CDR2 SYDVKM. The CDR3 contains 15 residues. CDR3 nucleotide sequence: TGTGCCAGCAGTTTACTCTCTGGGGGGCAAGAGACCCAGTACTTC. Translation gives CASSLLSGGQETQYF.

As regards this clonotype: A much larger clone lies a single base off, so this may be a read error. V gene TRBV28 combines with J gene TRBJ1-2, with 7 bases identical to TRBD1. The germline V gene encodes CDR1 MDHEN and CDR2 SYDVKM. CDR3 length: 14 amino acids. This CDR3 reads CVSSLVLGQYGYTF. CDR3 nucleotides: TGTGTCAGCAGTTTAGTCTTGGGACAGTATGGCTACACCTTC.

The gene calls are TRBV7-8 and TRBJ2-1, with TRBD1 as a possible D gene (6 bases). CDR1 SGHVS and CDR2 FQNEAQ come from the germline V gene. The CDR3 sequence is 16 residues long. The V end lost 1 base, the J end lost 4 bases, and 14 bases lay between the germline ends. DNA for the CDR3: TGTGCCAGCAGCTTAGAAGGGACAAGCATTTACAATGAGCAGTTCTTC. This encodes CASSLEGTSIYNEQFF.

The rearrangement joins TRBV2 to TRBJ2-7; D remains ambiguous. The V gene lost 3 bases and the J gene lost 0 bases, with 6 bases spanning the gap. The CDR3 covers 13 residues. In germline, CDR1 is SNHLY, CDR2 FYNNEI. Here the CDR3 reads CASSDVGSYEQYF. The CDR3 bases are TGTGCCAGCAGTGATGTAGGCTCCTACGAGCAGTACTTC. Full variable domain (missing parts from reference TRBV2 and TRBJ2-7): EPEVTQTPSHQVTQMGQEVILRCVPISNHLYFYWYRQILGQKVEFLVSFYNNEISEKSEIFDDQFSVERPDGSNFTLKIRSTKLEDSAMYFCASSDVGSYEQYFGPGTRLTVT.

The table lists this clonotype with a count of one. The rearrangement joins TRBV19 to TRBJ1-5; a weak D match, TRBD1 (6 bases). Germline assignment: CDR1 LNHDA and CDR2 SQIVND (reference sequence). Trimming took off 5 bases at V and 3 bases at J, with 14 bases between the two ends. This CDR3 is built from 15 residues. Here the CDR3 DNA reads TGTGCCAGTAGTCGACTGAACAGGGTCAATCAGCCCCAGCATTTT. It encodes CASSRLNRVNQPQHF.

By share, this clonotype counts as medium-sized. The chain couples TRBV24-1 to TRBJ2-1; 10 bases map to TRBD1. The J segment lost 9 bases and the V segment lost 4 bases, leaving 11 bases of the junction unmatched. CDR1 is KGHDR, CDR2 SFDVKD, per germline. CDR3 length: 16 residues. The chain's CDR3 is CATSDPGTGAHGEQFF. The CDR3 nucleotides read TGTGCCACCAGTGACCCCGGGACAGGGGCGCACGGTGAGCAGTTCTTC.

There are a few counts of this clonotype. At one of its ends the junction is not consistent with the germline gene, which may arise from a read error. J is TRBJ2-2 and V is TRBV5-1, with D possibly TRBD1 on 5 matching bases. The germline V gene encodes CDR1 SGHRS and CDR2 YFSETQ. The CDR3 spans 15 residues. DNA for the CDR3: TGCACCAGCAGCTTATGGGGCACAAACACCGGGGAGCTGTTTTTT. Protein: CTSSLWGTNTGELFF.

This clonotype was counted between two and nine times. The chain is built from TRBV7-3 and TRBJ2-1; 8 bases line up with TRBD1. V shed 5 bases and J 0 bases; nucleotides not matched to a gene: 3. In germline, CDR1 is SGHTA, CDR2 FQGTGA. The CDR3 consists of 15 residues. The CDR3 DNA reads TGTGCCAGCAGCGTGACAGGGGACTCCTACAATGAGCAGTTCTTC. As protein: CASSVTGDSYNEQFF. Full variable domain (rest looked up from reference TRBV7-3 and TRBJ2-1): GAGVSQTPSNKVTEKGKYVELRCDPISGHTALYWYRQSLGQGPEFLIYFQGTGAADDSGLPNDRFFAVRPEGSVSTLKIQRTERGDSAVYLCASSVTGDSYNEQFFGPGTRLTVL.

About this clonotype: An end of the junction differs from the germline gene, which may be a read error. This rearrangement joins TRBV27 to TRBJ2-5, with 7 bases that match TRBD1. The CDR3 has 14 residues. Germline V gene data show CDR1 as MNHEY and CDR2 as SMNVEV (reference sequence). The CDR3, as DNA: TGTGCCAGCAGTCCGTTGACAGGGCAAGAGGCCCAGTACTTC. It yields the protein CASSPLTGQEAQYF.

As to this clonotype: Lacking the conserved final phenylalanine or tryptophan, this CDR3 likely reflects a read error. Because the CDR3's place on the DNA is in doubt, the DNA is left out and the CDR3 is given as listed by TCRdb. The chain carries TRBV20-1 and TRBJ2-3; TRBD2 is the table's D call, not checked against the DNA. From its first to its last residue, the CDR3 has 14 amino acids. From germline, CDR1 is DFQATT and CDR2 SNEGSKA (reference sequence). The CDR3 spells CSASGQRYEQYFGP.

This clonotype has more than one count but fewer than ten. The gene calls are TRBV6-2 or TRBV6-3 and TRBJ1-1; D unresolved. Germline lookup yields CDR1 MNHEY and CDR2 SVGEGT. This CDR3 has 14 amino acids. V was trimmed by 8 bases and J by 0 bases, leaving 13 bases between them. This chain's CDR3 is CASQLSLMNTEAFF. CDR3 sequence (DNA): TGTGCCAGCCAGTTGAGTCTAATGAACACTGAAGCTTTCTTT.

Worth noting for this clonotype: Without the conserved terminal phenylalanine or tryptophan, this CDR3 likely stems from a read error. The genes are TRBV20-1 and TRBJ2-1; D is unclear. Germline CDR1 reads DFQATT; CDR2 reads SNEGSKA (reference sequence). CDR3 length equals 16 residues. Trimming left V 6 bases short and J 2 bases short, with 20 bases between. DNA for the CDR3: TGCAGTGCGCCAATCCGGACGGCAAACGCCTACAATGAGCAGTTCTCC. Translated: CSAPIRTANAYNEQFS.